The 14 T cell receptor beta chains given below trace back to one sample, sequenced in a study of blood T cell repertoires in COVID-19. Measured with immunoSEQ multiplex PCR; TCRdb has only the in-frame clones, and not every one. The profile shows under 250,000 clones, roughly 77% of them singletons. What was sequenced was peripheral blood. These receptor sequences come from a middle-aged woman with COVID-19, enrolled during active disease.

In this sample, this clone turned up once. V and J are TRBV18 and TRBJ2-7; D is perhaps TRBD2 (5 bases). Trimming left V 5 bases short and J 0 bases short, with 8 bases between. Germline-derived CDR1 and CDR2 are KGHSH and LQKENI. The CDR3 has 13 amino acids. For the CDR3, the DNA is TGTGCCAGCTCATTCGGGGTCTCCTACGAGCAGTACTTC. Encoded protein: CASSFGVSYEQYF.

The CDR3 bases are TGTGCCAGCAGCTCCAGGGCAGTGCAGTACTTC. Amino acids: CASSSRAVQYF. This chain connects TRBV5-8 to TRBJ2-7; weak D call: TRBD1 (5 bases). The V end was cut by 3 bases, the J end by 9 bases, with 10 bases between. Germline V gene sequence: CDR1 SGHTS, CDR2 YDEGEE. The CDR3 runs 11 residues.

The chain is built from TRBV7-2 and TRBJ1-2; D call uncertain. Germline V gene data show CDR1 as SGHTA and CDR2 as FQGNSA. CDR3 size: 14 residues. Trimming stripped 8 bases from V and 4 bases from J, with 17 bases between. This CDR3 reads CASGPRETFYGYTF. CDR3 DNA: TGTGCCAGCGGCCCGCGGGAGACCTTCTATGGCTACACCTTC.

This chain joins TRBV7-2 and TRBJ1-5, with 7 bases identical to TRBD1. CDR1 is SGHTA and CDR2 is FQGNSA in the germline V gene. This CDR3 is 17 amino acids long. Unmatched junction bases numbered 8, after V lost 3 bases and J lost 0 bases. CDR3 region: CASSFRDSEYSNQPQHF. CDR3 DNA sequence: TGTGCCAGCAGCTTCCGGGACAGCGAATATAGCAATCAGCCCCAGCATTTT. The whole variable domain, filled in from reference TRBV7-2 and TRBJ1-5, reads GAGVSQSPSNKVTEKGKDVELRCDPISGHTALYWYRQSLGQGLEFLIYFQGNSAPDKSGLPSDRFSAERTGGSVSTLTIQRTQQEDSAVYLCASSFRDSEYSNQPQHFGDGTRLSIL.

The V and J genes are TRBV5-6 and TRBJ1-4; tentative D call: TRBD1 (5 bases). With 2 bases removed from V and 4 bases from J, the gap between germline ends came to 12 bases. Germline loops: CDR1 SGHDT, CDR2 YYEEEE. The CDR3 totals 15 residues. Written as DNA, the CDR3 is TGTGCCAGCAGCTTCCAGGGAACTAATAATGAAAAACTGTTTTTT. It is translated as CASSFQGTNNEKLFF.

This chain joins TRBV9 and TRBJ2-1; 9 bases fit TRBD1. The CDR3 sequence is 16 residues long. V gave up 3 bases and J gave up 13 bases; unmatched junction bases: 17. CDR1 is SGDLS, CDR2 YYNGEE, per germline. The chain's CDR3 is CASSEDPGQGGSSQFF. The DNA for the CDR3 is TGTGCCAGCAGCGAGGACCCGGGACAGGGCGGGTCATCCCAGTTCTTC.

The J gene is TRBJ2-5, the V gene TRBV21-1; the table's D call of TRBD1 was not tested on the DNA. TRBV21-1 is a known pseudogene. The CDR3 covers 14 residues. The CDR3 loop reads CASSTTDTQETQYF. Written as DNA, the CDR3 is TGTGCCAGCAGCACGACAGACACCCAAGAGACCCAGTACTTC.

The chain combines TRBV4-1 with TRBJ2-1, with a weak D call TRBD2 (7 bases). CDR3 size: 15 residues. Germline values: CDR1 MGHRA, CDR2 YSYEKL. V dropped 0 bases and J dropped 6 bases, with 12 bases sitting between them. The CDR3 region has the DNA TGCGCCAGCAGCCAAGATCGGGGGGCGTTCAATGAGCAGTTCTTC. Its protein product is CASSQDRGAFNEQFF.

The chain employs TRBV3-1 (or the pseudogene TRBV3-2) and TRBJ1-2, with TRBD1 as a possible D gene (5 bases). V shed 5 bases and J shed 7 bases, with 11 bases lying between them. Per the germline V gene, CDR1 is LGHDT and CDR2 is YNNKEL (reference sequence). CDR3 length: 12 residues. The CDR3 nucleotides read TGTGCCAGCAGCTTCAGGGAATCTGGCTACACCTTC. This gives the protein CASSFRESGYTF.

The V call is TRBV29-1, the J call TRBJ2-7; weak D call: TRBD2 (7 bases). Trimming took off 3 bases at V and 2 bases at J, with 11 bases between the two ends. Germline V CDR1 and CDR2: SQVTM, ANQGSEA. CDR3 length equals 13 residues. The CDR3: CSVDGGGPYEQYF. CDR3 DNA: TGCAGCGTTGATGGGGGGGGCCCCTACGAGCAGTACTTC.

The chain is built from TRBV18 and TRBJ2-5; 9 nucleotides match TRBD1. Germline CDR1 KGHSH, CDR2 LQKENI. This CDR3 has 13 amino acids. After removal of 4 bases from V and 5 bases from J, the junction contained 2 bases not matched to a gene. CDR3 sequence: CASSRDREETQYF. In DNA form, the CDR3 reads TGTGCCAGCTCACGGGACAGGGAGGAGACCCAGTACTTC.

V and J are TRBV5-1 and TRBJ2-4; 9 bases are a match to TRBD2. V trimming: 3 bases; J trimming: 4 bases; junction bases outside the gene matches: 14. The CDR3 consists of 18 residues. Germline V lookup: CDR1 SGHRS, CDR2 YFSETQ. CDR3: CASSSAPHLAGIKNIQYF. CDR3 DNA sequence: TGCGCCAGCAGCTCCGCCCCCCACCTAGCGGGAATTAAAAACATTCAGTACTTC.

CDR3 region: CASSLKQGLLMNTEAFF. The CDR3 region has the DNA TGTGCCAGCAGCTTGAAACAGGGCCTCCTCATGAACACTGAAGCTTTCTTT. The chain joins TRBV27 to TRBJ1-1, with D maybe TRBD1 (6 bases). Germline loops: CDR1 MNHEY, CDR2 SMNVEV (reference sequence). V was cut by 6 bases and J by 0 bases, with 20 bases left in between. The CDR3 runs 17 residues.

The chain has TRBV14 and TRBJ1-4, with 8 bases that match TRBD1. Germline CDR1 SGHDN, CDR2 FVKESK. The CDR3 contains 14 residues. J gave up 7 bases and V 4 bases, and 5 bases lay outside the gene matches. For the CDR3, the DNA is TGTGCCAGCAGCCCCAGGACAGGGCCTGAAAAACTGTTTTTT. It yields the protein CASSPRTGPEKLFF.